The T cell receptor (beta chain) under discussion was sequenced for a study of blood T cell repertoires in COVID-19. Sequencing used immunoSEQ multiplex PCR; TCRdb keeps in-frame clones, though not all of them. The sample carries about 280,000 clones, 70% to 90% recorded once. CDR1 is SGHAT and CDR2 is FQDESV in the germline V gene (reference sequence). V lost 1 base and J lost 0; bases outside the gene matches: 3. The CDR3 has 16 residues. This clonotype was obtained from a man between 45 and 60 years old with active or convalescent COVID-19. Specimen: peripheral blood. The V and J genes are TRBV11-1 and TRBJ1-1; 9 bases fit TRBD1. The CDR3 region is CASSLGTGDMNTEAFF. As DNA, the CDR3 is TGTGCCAGCAGCTTAGGGACAGGGGACATGAACACTGAAGCTTTCTTT.